The next 24 T cell receptor beta chains were all read from a single sample in a study of tumor-infiltrating lymphocytes in primary liver carcinoma. Unsorted bulk tissue (roughly 19-30 mg) underwent RNA and DNA co-extraction. Starting from around 0.45 ug of total RNA, TCR beta cDNA was produced with a primer in the constant region. What produced the TCR beta libraries was three nested multiplex PCR rounds using slightly modified ARM-PCR. TRBV1-TRBV30 forward primers paired with a C-beta reverse primer drove the first two PCR rounds, about 9 cycles each. TCRdb passed the multiplex PCR reads through MiXCR, listing each CDR3 protein once. This sample has about 78,000 distinct CDR3 sequences, with 70% to 80% found just once. What was sequenced was liver tumor tissue from sampling region 4. As to subset: tumor region T4, right-lateral pole. The source of these receptors is a woman aged 55-69 years with primary liver carcinoma and hepatitis B virus infection.

About this clonotype itself: Germline is not matched at one junction end, which may reflect a read error. This sequence joins TRBV7-3 and TRBJ2-3, with 10 nucleotides matching TRBD2. This CDR3 region has 13 residues. Germline loops: CDR1 SGHTA, CDR2 FQGTGA. The DNA for the CDR3 is TGTGCCAGCGGGACTAGCGCACTGGATACGCATTATTTT. This sequence encodes CASGTSALDTHYF.

This clonotype has just a few counts. A read error may be the cause here, since a much bigger clone is one base away. Given the absence of the conserved phenylalanine or tryptophan at the CDR3 end, a read error is likely. This chain connects TRBV5-6 to TRBJ1-1; no clear D gene. The CDR3 covers 15 residues. V gave up 4 bases and J gave up 0 bases, with 13 bases separating them. Germline CDR1 reads SGHDT; CDR2 reads YYEEEE. CDR3 coding DNA: TGTGCCAGCAGCCTACCATCATCCGTGAACACTGAAGCTTTCTCT. Translated, it gives CASSLPSSVNTEAFS.

Concerning this clonotype: No conserved phenylalanine or tryptophan is present at the end of the CDR3, so a read error is the likely explanation. The chain carries TRBV11-2 and TRBJ2-3; 9 bases agree with TRBD2. Germline lookup yields CDR1 SGHAT and CDR2 FQNNGV. This CDR3 is 20 amino acids long. DNA for the CDR3: TGTACCAGCAGCTCAGATCTAAGTGGGTTAGCGGGAGAAGGGATAGATACGCAGTATTTA. It is translated as CTSSSDLSGLAGEGIDTQYL.

Note on this clonotype: A clone one base away is much larger, so this may be a read error. The chain combines TRBV5-1 with TRBJ1-1; D gene ambiguous. Germline V gene sequence: CDR1 SGHRS, CDR2 YFSETQ. This CDR3 has 13 residues. The V end lost 5 bases, the J end lost 0 bases, and 8 bases lay between the germline ends. CDR3 sequence: CASSRPMNTEAFF. CDR3 in DNA: TGCGCCAGCAGTAGACCCATGAACACTGAAGCTTTCTTT.

As to this clonotype: One end of the junction is discordant with germline, which a read error may explain. The chain is built from TRBV11-2 and TRBJ2-2; 10 nucleotides align to TRBD2. The V gene's germline CDR1 is SGHAT and CDR2 FQNNGV. The CDR3 consists of 16 residues. As DNA, the CDR3 is TGTGTCAGCAGCTTCCGTCTAGCGGGAGATGCGGGAGAGCTGTTTTTT. Translation gives CVSSFRLAGDAGELFF.

V is TRBV10-3 and J is TRBJ2-7; the D gene is possibly TRBD1 (5 bases). Germline assignment: CDR1 ENHRY and CDR2 SYGVKD. V gave up 4 bases and J gave up 2 bases, with 12 bases separating them. The CDR3 sequence is 14 residues long. The CDR3 DNA follows: TGTGCCATCAGTGGGACAACACAGGCCTACGAGCAGTACTTC. This translates into CAISGTTQAYEQYF.

In this sample, this clonotype turned up many times. This chain uses TRBV7-8 with TRBJ2-2, with 9 bases that match TRBD1. CDR1 and CDR2 (germline): SGHVS, FQNEAQ. This CDR3 has 17 residues. Trimming cost V 0 bases and J 3 bases; bases outside gene matches: 5. CDR3: CASSLATGGIDTGELFF. CDR3 nucleotide sequence: TGTGCCAGCAGCTTAGCTACAGGGGGCATTGACACCGGGGAGCTGTTTTTT. The whole variable domain, remainder taken from reference TRBV7-8 and TRBJ2-2, is GAGVSQSPRYKVAKRGQDVALRCDPISGHVSLFWYQQALGQGPEFLTYFQNEAQLDKSGLPSDRFFAERPEGSVSTLKIQRTQQEDSAVYLCASSLATGGIDTGELFFGEGSRLTVL.

A note on this clonotype: The germline gene is not matched at one end of the junction; a read error may be the cause. The V call is TRBV6-1, the J call TRBJ2-3, with 7 nucleotides matching TRBD1. In germline, CDR1 is MNHNS, CDR2 SASEGT. The CDR3 extends over 18 amino acids. In DNA form, the CDR3 reads TGTGCCGGCAGTGACCTTCATGCGGCAGGGGGAGTTCAAGATACGCAGTATTTT. It codes for CAGSDLHAAGGVQDTQYF.

In regard to this clonotype: No conserved phenylalanine or tryptophan ends this CDR3, so it is likely a read error. The chain recombines TRBV11-2 with TRBJ2-1; D tentatively fits TRBD1 or TRBD2 (6 bases each). This CDR3 region has 13 residues. From germline, CDR1 is SGHAT and CDR2 FQNNGV. CDR3 sequence: CASSAGGYNGQFS. The CDR3 DNA reads as TGTGCCAGCAGTGCCGGGGGCTATAATGGGCAGTTCTCC.

This clonotype was observed a single time. One end of the junction does not line up with germline, which may come from a read error. The V gene is TRBV5-4, the J gene TRBJ2-3, with a tentative D call TRBD2 (6 bases). Per germline, CDR1 SGHNT and CDR2 YYREEE (reference sequence). This CDR3 comprises 17 residues. The CDR3 nucleotides are TGTGTCAGCAGCTTGGCAGTGACTAGGCGGGGCACAGATACGCAATATTTT. It translates to CVSSLAVTRRGTDTQYF.

This clonotype was seen ten or more times. The chain is built from TRBV6-2 or TRBV6-3 and TRBJ2-7; D may be TRBD1 or TRBD2 (7 bases each). The CDR3 is made up of 16 amino acids. CDR1 MNHEY and CDR2 SVGEGT come from the germline V gene. Trimming removed 5 bases from V and 3 bases from J, with 20 bases in between. In DNA form, the CDR3 reads TGTGCCAGCAGTCCTGAGGGGGCGGGAGCGAACTACGAGCAGTACTTC. This gives the protein CASSPEGAGANYEQYF.

Notes on this clonotype: The CDR3 ends on some other residue instead of the conserved phenylalanine or tryptophan, so this is likely a read error. The chain uses TRBV11-3 and TRBJ2-3; either TRBD1 or TRBD2 may supply D (5 bases each). In germline, CDR1 is SGHNT, CDR2 YENEEA. With 5 bases removed from V and 1 base from J, the gap between germline ends came to 13 bases. The CDR3 has 15 residues. The CDR3 DNA follows: TGTGCCAGCAGCCCACGAGGGGCAGGCACAGATACGCAGTATTCT. It specifies CASSPRGAGTDTQYS.

Remarks on this clonotype: The CDR3 carries no conserved terminal phenylalanine or tryptophan, so it likely arises from a read error. The V call is TRBV11-3, the J call TRBJ2-1; the D gene could be TRBD1 or TRBD2 (6 bases each). The CDR3 extends over 13 amino acids. CDR1 SGHNT and CDR2 YENEEA come from the germline V gene. CDR3 bases: TGTGCCAGCAGTGCCGGGGGCTACATTGAGCAGTTCTAT. Translation gives CASSAGGYIEQFY.

This clonotype was observed at least ten times. The chain has TRBV4-1 and TRBJ2-1, with 10 bases matching TRBD2. V dropped 3 bases and J dropped 3; count of bases not matched to a gene: 20. In germline, CDR1 is MGHRA, CDR2 YSYEKL. There are 21 residues in the CDR3. In DNA, the CDR3 is TGCGCCAGCAGCCATCCCAAGGGGCTAGCGGGAGCGGTAGAGAGCTACAATGAGCAGTTCTTC. Its translation is CASSHPKGLAGAVESYNEQFF.

A remark on this clonotype: An end of the junction does not agree with germline; a read error may underlie this. This sequence joins TRBV11-2 and TRBJ2-3; D gene ambiguous. Germline lookup yields CDR1 SGHAT and CDR2 FQNNGV. CDR3 length: 17 amino acids. The CDR3 region is CASILWFVTVGTDTQYF. The DNA of the CDR3 is TGTGCCAGCATCTTATGGTTTGTGACGGTTGGCACCGATACGCAGTATTTT.

Comments on this clonotype: The junction shows a germline mismatch at one end, possibly a read error. The chain has TRBV28 and TRBJ1-2; no reliable D call. The germline V gene encodes CDR1 MDHEN and CDR2 SYDVKM. CDR3 length equals 11 residues. The CDR3, as DNA: TGTGTCAGCACCAATTTTCGGGGCTACACCTTC. Protein product: CVSTNFRGYTF.

Remarks on this clonotype: The junction and the germline gene differ at one end; a read error may be behind it. The gene calls are TRBV5-6 and TRBJ2-7; a possible D gene is TRBD2 (6 bases). Germline CDR1 is SGHDT and CDR2 is YYEEEE. The CDR3 totals 13 residues. The CDR3 region has the DNA TGTGCCAGCAGCAGGCTAGCGACCTACGAGCAGTACTTT. This translates into CASSRLATYEQYF.

Comment on this clonotype: No conserved phenylalanine or tryptophan ends this CDR3, so it is likely a read error. This chain joins TRBV6-1 and TRBJ2-3; perhaps D is TRBD1 or TRBD2 (5 bases each). V was pared by 5 bases and J by 5 bases, with 17 bases between. The CDR3 spans 15 residues. Germline V gives CDR1 MNHNS, CDR2 SASEGT. The CDR3 region has the DNA TGTGCCAGCAGTACTAGGGGCATGAATGGAGATACGCAGTATTTA. Protein: CASSTRGMNGDTQYL.

With regard to this clonotype: Because it lacks the conserved phenylalanine or tryptophan at the end, this CDR3 is likely a read error. The rearrangement links TRBV11-3 to TRBJ1-1; unclear D gene. This CDR3 region has 14 residues. Germline-derived CDR1 and CDR2 are SGHNT and YENEEA. The chain's CDR3 is CASRQDGLNAEAFL. The CDR3 nucleotides are TGTGCCAGCAGGCAGGACGGCTTGAACGCTGAAGCTTTCCTT.

In the case of this clonotype: Sequence at one end of the junction differs from germline and may be a read error. V is TRBV11-1 and J is TRBJ2-1, with 7 bases matching TRBD2. The CDR3 extends over 14 amino acids. Germline values: CDR1 SGHAT, CDR2 FQDESV (reference sequence). DNA of the CDR3: TGTGTCAGCAGACTATCGGCGGGAGCGAATGAGCAGTTCTTC. It yields the protein CVSRLSAGANEQFF. The whole variable domain, remainder taken from reference TRBV11-1 and TRBJ2-1, is EAEVAQSPRYKITEKSQAVAFWCDPISGHATLYWYRQILGQGPELLVQFQDESVVDDSQLPKDRFSAERLKGVDSTLKIQPAELGDSAMYLCVSRLSAGANEQFFGPGTRLTVL.

Comment on this clonotype: This clone may be a read error of a much larger clone one base away. The V and J genes are TRBV28 and TRBJ1-2, with 7 bases matching TRBD1. The trim removed 7 bases at V and 7 bases at J, leaving 6 bases unmatched. CDR1 MDHEN and CDR2 SYDVKM come from the germline V gene. The CDR3 runs to 12 residues. DNA of the CDR3: TGTGCCAGCAATCCCGACAGGGCTGGCTACACCTTC. Translating it yields CASNPDRAGYTF.

About this clonotype: The junction departs from germline at one end; a sequencing error may be responsible. V usage is TRBV12-3 or TRBV12-4 and J usage is TRBJ1-1; TRBD1 is a possible D gene (6 bases). The CDR3 sequence is 14 residues long. The CDR3 spells CTSTRGDTNTEAFF. The CDR3 region has the DNA TGTACCAGCACCCGAGGGGACACGAACACTGAAGCTTTCTTT.

For this clonotype: A read error is likely, as this CDR3 ends without the conserved phenylalanine or tryptophan. V is TRBV6-2 or TRBV6-3 and J is TRBJ1-5; 7 bases align to TRBD1. This CDR3 has 18 residues. CDR1 MNHEY and CDR2 SVGEGT come from the germline V gene. The CDR3 here is CAGSYTGGDSPLNQPQHL. The CDR3 coding sequence is TGTGCCGGCAGTTACACGGGGGGGGACAGCCCCCTCAATCAGCCCCAGCATCTT.

In its sample, this clonotype was seen once. A read error may be the cause here, since a much bigger clone is one base away. The chain carries TRBV30 and TRBJ1-3; D is unclear. The V gene's germline CDR1 is GTSNPN and CDR2 SVGIG (reference sequence). The V end was cut by 0 bases, the J end by 3 bases, with 15 bases between. The CDR3 loop spans 16 amino acids. This CDR3 is CAWSVAVFRLGNTIYF. The CDR3 DNA reads as TGTGCCTGGAGTGTAGCCGTGTTCAGACTTGGAAACACCATATATTTT.